This TCR beta chain came from a study of glioma-infiltrating T cells after dendritic cell vaccination. Study results and caveats: Longer survival after dendritic cell vaccination followed higher pretreatment TIL content. No direct clonality-survival link was found; a diverse polyclonal response may matter.

Trimming removed 3 bases from V and 4 bases from J; junction bases left unmatched: 12. CDR1 SGHNT and CDR2 YYREEE come from the germline V gene (reference sequence). The length of the CDR3 is 16 residues. None of the glioblastoma patients had an isocitrate dehydrogenase mutation. This clone was seen only once. The antigen is undetermined. TCRdb's table, derived via immunoSEQ multiplex PCR, lists solely in-frame clones and lacks some. The sample consists of tens of thousands of clones, over 85% of them appearing once. The sample in question was blood, obtained before dendritic cell vaccination. The receptor's source is a human donor with glioblastoma. The chain joins TRBV5-4 to TRBJ1-2; 7 nucleotides match TRBD1. In nucleotides, the CDR3 is TGTGCCAGCAGCTGGAATACAGGGGAAGGTGGCTATGGCTACACCTTC. This sequence encodes CASSWNTGEGGYGYTF.